The T cell receptor (beta chain) under discussion was sequenced for a study of blood T cell repertoires in COVID-19. Sequenced by immunoSEQ multiplex PCR; TCRdb stores in-frame clones only, minus some. Of some 260,000 clones in the sample, roughly 89% were seen once. CDR3 length: 15 residues. Trimming left V 1 base short and J 2 bases short, with 12 bases between. Germline V lookup: CDR1 PRHDT, CDR2 FYEKMQ (reference sequence). This chain uses TRBV13 with TRBJ2-7, with D possibly TRBD2 on 6 matching bases. The TCR was taken from a man aged 35-49 years who had recovered from COVID-19. The sample comprised PBMCs or T cells enriched from blood (not recorded which). The CDR3 protein is CASSLDGGLTYEQYF. CDR3 coding DNA: TGTGCCAGCAGCTTAGATGGGGGGTTGACCTACGAGCAGTACTTC.